The rows below give T cell receptor beta chains drawn from one sample of a study of blood T cells in healthy people across ages. MiXCR, applied by TCRdb to the 5' RACE reads, yields one record per CDR3 protein. The data contain roughly 730,000 distinct CDR3 sequences, approximately 60% of them singletons. Material for sequencing was blood. The source is a man aged 35 to 55 in good health. Each CDR3 is given with its conserved first and last residue. Fields, in order: clone size, V gene, CDR3 protein. The size field is filled for only some rows; it gives once, few, many or a size class.

clone size: .
V gene: TRBV5-1
CDR3 protein: CASSSDSMGETQYF

clone size: many
V gene: TRBV7-2
CDR3 protein: CASSSTGWGEQYF

clone size: .
V gene: TRBV7-3
CDR3 protein: CASSLTSGAVGTQYF

clone size: .
V gene: TRBV29-1
CDR3 protein: CSVGHLYEQYF

clone size: .
V gene: TRBV28
CDR3 protein: CASSSGPEMEPLGDTIYF

clone size: few
V gene: TRBV20-1
CDR3 protein: CSAEPGQGYEQYF

clone size: once
V gene: TRBV12-3/TRBV12-4
CDR3 protein: CASRLGPGAGELFF

clone size: few
V gene: TRBV4-3
CDR3 protein: CASSQDGEDQETQYF

clone size: .
V gene: TRBV5-4
CDR3 protein: CASSHPRQGTTDTQYF

clone size: .
V gene: TRBV4-3
CDR3 protein: CASSQDDKNIQYF

clone size: .
V gene: TRBV20-1
CDR3 protein: CSALENPAIYF

clone size: .
V gene: TRBV24-1
CDR3 protein: CATSERGSSYNEQFF

clone size: many
V gene: TRBV7-3
CDR3 protein: CASSPSGDYGYTF

clone size: .
V gene: TRBV6-5
CDR3 protein: CASSYSGGEAQYF

clone size: .
V gene: TRBV13
CDR3 protein: CASSKKGQGMMETQYF

clone size: once
V gene: TRBV11-2
CDR3 protein: CASSSDGWEASTDTQYF

clone size: .
V gene: TRBV7-6
CDR3 protein: CASSLVSVGDEQYF

clone size: .
V gene: TRBV24-1
CDR3 protein: CATSDLQGQGRHNEQFF

clone size: .
V gene: TRBV13
CDR3 protein: CASSFSPGTLGSKNIQYF

clone size: many
V gene: TRBV6-5
CDR3 protein: CASRGYRTGQNTEAFF

clone size: .
V gene: TRBV6-1
CDR3 protein: CASSPLAGVDNEQYF

clone size: .
V gene: TRBV7-9
CDR3 protein: CASSGAGLAGGQNIQYF

clone size: few
V gene: TRBV30
CDR3 protein: CAWGPQGEVQYF

clone size: .
V gene: TRBV5-1
CDR3 protein: CASSYDRGTGANVLTF

clone size: .
V gene: TRBV6-6
CDR3 protein: CASSYGAGDTQYF

clone size: .
V gene: TRBV24-1
CDR3 protein: CATSDPAGTSTDTQYF

clone size: many
V gene: TRBV2
CDR3 protein: CASSEQETYGYTF

clone size: .
V gene: TRBV3-1
CDR3 protein: CASSQVSGVTDTQYF

clone size: .
V gene: TRBV7-2
CDR3 protein: CASTTGGGSQPQHF

clone size: .
V gene: TRBV10-3
CDR3 protein: CAIRVNIAYEQYF

clone size: .
V gene: TRBV15
CDR3 protein: CATSRITMSTNEQFF

clone size: many
V gene: TRBV13
CDR3 protein: CASSPAYEQYF